Below, 9 T cell receptor beta chains from the same sample are listed, as sequenced in a study of metastatic and nonmetastatic thyroid tumors. Every patient was untreated before thyroid surgery. TCRdb recomputed clones from the PCR reads via MiXCR. The sample shows about 30,000 clones, 35% to 45% of them seen only once. The sequencing sample was made of tumor tissue. These receptors came from a female donor with papillary thyroid cancer or a benign thyroid nodule (not recorded which). Some clones in this sample may be carry-over from other donors' samples.

CDR3 sequence (DNA): TGCAGTGCTAGAGATCGGATTCTAGCGGGAGGCAATGAGCAGTTCTTC. Translated, it gives CSARDRILAGGNEQFF. V is TRBV20-1 and J is TRBJ2-1, with 11 nucleotides matching TRBD2. This CDR3 spans 16 amino acids. Trimming took 0 bases from V and 6 from J; bases not matched to a gene: 7. Germline CDR1 is DFQATT and CDR2 is SNEGSKA (reference sequence).

This clone has only a few counts. This chain joins TRBV18 and TRBJ1-1; a weak D match, TRBD1 (5 bases). Trimming removed 5 bases at V and 1 base at J, with 8 bases between. CDR1 is KGHSH, CDR2 LQKENI, per germline. The CDR3 loop spans 13 amino acids. CDR3 nucleotide sequence: TGTGCCAGCTCAAATGACAGGAACACTGAAGCTTTCTTT. Encoded protein: CASSNDRNTEAFF.

This clone was detected a few times. The chain links TRBV10-1 to TRBJ2-1; no definite D call. In germline, CDR1 is WNHNN, CDR2 SYGVQD (reference sequence). The CDR3 is 17 residues long. The V end lost 11 bases, the J end lost 5 bases, and 28 bases lay between the germline ends. The CDR3 DNA reads TGCGCCTCCCCTGGCGGCAACACCGTAGCTAAAAACAATGAGCAGTTCTTC. Residues: CASPGGNTVAKNNEQFF.

This rearrangement joins TRBV6-2 or TRBV6-3 to TRBJ2-5, with TRBD1 matching over 9 bases. In germline, CDR1 is MNHEY, CDR2 SVGEGT. This CDR3 region has 13 residues. Trimming took 4 bases from V and 7 from J; bases not matched to a gene: 4. The CDR3 coding sequence is TGTGCCAGCAGTTCGGGACAGGGAGGGACCCAGTACTTC. Translation: CASSSGQGGTQYF.

This clone was detected once. The gene calls are TRBV30 and TRBJ2-2, with a possible D match to TRBD1 (6 bases). Germline V gives CDR1 GTSNPN, CDR2 SVGIG (reference sequence). With 2 bases removed from V and 3 bases from J, the gap between germline ends came to 13 bases. This CDR3 spans 15 amino acids. CDR3 residues: CAWSTGSEDTGELFF. The CDR3 nucleotides read TGTGCCTGGAGTACAGGGTCCGAAGACACCGGGGAGCTGTTTTTT.

V is TRBV3-1 and J is TRBJ2-1; D not certain. Germline values: CDR1 LGHDT, CDR2 YNNKEL (reference sequence). CDR3 length: 14 residues. V gave up 1 base and J gave up 5 bases, with 9 bases separating them. The CDR3, as DNA: TGTGCCAGCAGCCAAGGTAGGCTCAACAATGAGCAGTTCTTC. Its translation is CASSQGRLNNEQFF.

The sample holds a few counts of this clone. V is TRBV27 and J is TRBJ1-5; D unclear. CDR1 and CDR2 from the germline V gene are MNHEY and SMNVEV (reference sequence). Trimming took 8 bases from V and 0 from J, leaving 26 bases between them. This CDR3 is built from 19 residues. The DNA for the CDR3 is TGTGCCAGCCCCTATTCCCGAAGAGTGGCCGTATATAGCAATCAGCCCCAGCATTTT. Encoded protein: CASPYSRRVAVYSNQPQHF.

The CDR3 reads CASSDGGGGYNEQFF. Here the CDR3 DNA reads TGTGCCAGCAGTGACGGCGGGGGGGGATACAATGAGCAGTTCTTC. The genes are TRBV6-4 and TRBJ2-1; 9 nucleotides agree with TRBD2. The CDR3 loop spans 15 amino acids. CDR1 is MRHNA, CDR2 SNTAGT, per germline. V shed 2 bases, J shed 4 bases, and the junction held 3 bases outside the gene matches.

This clone was counted only a few times. The gene calls are TRBV6-1 and TRBJ2-7; a possible D gene is TRBD2 (6 bases). Between the trimmed V and J ends, which lost 6 bases and 0 bases, there was a span of 18 bases. The CDR3 totals 16 residues. The germline V gene encodes CDR1 MNHNS and CDR2 SASEGT. CDR3 sequence reads: CASRQQAGTSSYEQYF. Here the CDR3 DNA reads TGTGCCAGCAGACAACAAGCCGGGACTTCCTCCTACGAGCAGTACTTC.